The 3 T cell receptor beta chains reported below all come from one sample, sequenced in a study of T-cell memory formation after mild COVID-19. Via MiXCR, TCRdb re-called the 5' RACE reads, giving one row per CDR3 protein. The data contain 100,000 to 150,000 distinct CDR3 sequences, about a sixth of them singletons. Source material: PBMCs or a T cell subset sorted from them (not recorded which). The source of these receptors is an adult woman who had mild COVID-19 (a few samples of this study predate the infection). Cell type and time point are not known.

This clonotype was counted ten times or more. The gene calls are TRBV11-1 and TRBJ2-5; D might be TRBD1 (6 bases). The CDR3 length is 14 residues. Trimming removed 5 bases from V and 7 bases from J, with 17 bases in between. Per the germline V gene, CDR1 is SGHAT and CDR2 is FQDESV (reference sequence). CDR3 DNA: TGTGCCAGCAGCCCCGTCACAGGGTTTGGGACCCAGTACTTC. Amino acid sequence: CASSPVTGFGTQYF.

The sample holds a few counts of this clonotype. The chain recombines TRBV3-1 with TRBJ1-1, with 10 bases that match TRBD1. CDR1 and CDR2 (germline): LGHDT, YNNKEL (reference sequence). V shed 4 bases and J 0 bases; nucleotides not matched to a gene: 2. CDR3 length: 15 residues. The CDR3 coding sequence is TGTGCCAGCAGCCCGGACAGGGGGTTGAACACTGAAGCTTTCTTT. Its translation is CASSPDRGLNTEAFF.

The chain links TRBV18 to TRBJ2-2; 7 bases are shared with TRBD2. The CDR3 is 16 amino acids. Germline CDR1 is KGHSH and CDR2 is LQKENI. The trim removed 3 bases at V and 6 bases at J, leaving 10 bases unmatched. The CDR3 DNA is TGTGCCAGCTCACCTCAATCTCTCGGGAGGTCCGGGGAGCTGTTTTTT. It is translated as CASSPQSLGRSGELFF.